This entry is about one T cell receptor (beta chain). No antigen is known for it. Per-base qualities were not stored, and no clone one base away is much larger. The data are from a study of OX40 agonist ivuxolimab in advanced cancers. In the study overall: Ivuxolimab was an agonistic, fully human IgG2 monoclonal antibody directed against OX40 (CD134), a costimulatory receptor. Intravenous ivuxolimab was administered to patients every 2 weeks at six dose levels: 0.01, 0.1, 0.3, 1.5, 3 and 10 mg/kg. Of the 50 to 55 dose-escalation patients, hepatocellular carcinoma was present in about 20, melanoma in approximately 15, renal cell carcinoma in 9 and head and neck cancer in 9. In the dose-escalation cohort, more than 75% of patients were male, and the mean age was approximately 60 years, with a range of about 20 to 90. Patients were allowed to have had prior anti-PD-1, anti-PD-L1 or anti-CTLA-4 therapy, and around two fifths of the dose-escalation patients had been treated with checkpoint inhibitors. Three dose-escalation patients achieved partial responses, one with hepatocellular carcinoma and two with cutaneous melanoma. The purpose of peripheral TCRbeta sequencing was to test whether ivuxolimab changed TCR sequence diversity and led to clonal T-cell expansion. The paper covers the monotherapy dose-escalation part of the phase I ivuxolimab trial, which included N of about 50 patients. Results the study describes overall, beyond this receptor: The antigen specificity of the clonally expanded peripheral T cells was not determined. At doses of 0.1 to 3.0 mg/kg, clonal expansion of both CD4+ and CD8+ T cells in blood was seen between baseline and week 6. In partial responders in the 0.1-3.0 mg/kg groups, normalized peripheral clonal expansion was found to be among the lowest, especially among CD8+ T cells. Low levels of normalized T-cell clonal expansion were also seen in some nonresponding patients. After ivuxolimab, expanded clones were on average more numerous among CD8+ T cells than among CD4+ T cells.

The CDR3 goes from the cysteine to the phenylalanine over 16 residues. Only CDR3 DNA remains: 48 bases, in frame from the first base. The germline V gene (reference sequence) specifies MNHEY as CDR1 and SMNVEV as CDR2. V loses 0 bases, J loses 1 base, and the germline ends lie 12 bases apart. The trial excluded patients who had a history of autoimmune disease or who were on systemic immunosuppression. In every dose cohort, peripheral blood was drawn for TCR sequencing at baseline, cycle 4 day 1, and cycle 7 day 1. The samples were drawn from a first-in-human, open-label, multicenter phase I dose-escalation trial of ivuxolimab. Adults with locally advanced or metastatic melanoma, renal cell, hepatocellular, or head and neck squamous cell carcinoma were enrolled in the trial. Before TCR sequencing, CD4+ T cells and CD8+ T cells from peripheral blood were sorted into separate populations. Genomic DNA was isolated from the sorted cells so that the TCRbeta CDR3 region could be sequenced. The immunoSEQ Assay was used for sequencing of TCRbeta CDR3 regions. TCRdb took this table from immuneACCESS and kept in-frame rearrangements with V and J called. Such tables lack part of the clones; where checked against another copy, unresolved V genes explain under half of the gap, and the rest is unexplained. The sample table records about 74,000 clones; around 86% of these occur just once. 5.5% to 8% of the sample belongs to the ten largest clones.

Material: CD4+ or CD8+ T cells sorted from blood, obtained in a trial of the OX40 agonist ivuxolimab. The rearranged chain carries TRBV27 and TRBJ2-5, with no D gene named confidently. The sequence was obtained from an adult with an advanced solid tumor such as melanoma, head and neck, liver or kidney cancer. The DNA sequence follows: TGTGCCAGCAGTTTATCGTGGGCTAGGTCCCAAGAGACCCAGTACTTC. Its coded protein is CASSLSWARSQETQYF.